What follows are 23 T cell receptor beta chains derived from one specimen sequenced in a study of OX40 agonist ivuxolimab in advanced cancers. Here immunoSEQ multiplex PCR was the method, and the copy in TCRdb shows in-frame clones only, minus some. Counted here are roughly 23,000 clones, 75% to 90% occurring once; the ten biggest clones make up approximately 25%. The sequencing used CD4+ or CD8+ T cells sorted from blood, collected in a trial of the OX40 agonist ivuxolimab. These receptors originate from an adult with an advanced solid tumor such as melanoma, head and neck, liver or kidney cancer.

This clone was seen once. The chain couples TRBV6-5 to TRBJ2-1; D not resolved. The V end was cut by 6 bases, the J end by 10 bases, with 16 bases between. Germline V gene data show CDR1 as MNHEY and CDR2 as SVGAGI. The CDR3 spans 13 residues. DNA for the CDR3: TGTGCCAGCAGCCTCGATCGGGTCAAGGAGCAGTTCTTC. Its protein is CASSLDRVKEQFF.

The V call is TRBV9, the J call TRBJ1-1; D not resolved. The V end was cut by 4 bases, the J end by 2 bases, with 18 bases between. CDR1 SGDLS and CDR2 YYNGEE come from the germline V gene. The CDR3 has 16 residues. DNA for the CDR3: TGTGCCAGCAGCCCCTTAGACCTCTTTGAAAACACTGAAGCTTTCTTT. Translation gives CASSPLDLFENTEAFF.

This clone is deemed medium-sized. The chain joins TRBV9 to TRBJ2-5, with D perhaps TRBD1 (6 bases). The CDR3 spans 14 residues. Germline CDR1 and CDR2: SGDLS and YYNGEE. V dropped 3 bases and J dropped 4 bases, with 13 bases sitting between them. This chain's CDR3 is CASSAEQGAETQYF. In DNA, the CDR3 is TGTGCCAGCAGCGCCGAACAGGGAGCAGAGACCCAGTACTTC.

The chain joins TRBV30 to TRBJ1-2, with D tentatively TRBD1 (5 bases). The CDR3 loop spans 14 amino acids. V lost 7 bases and J lost 3, with 18 bases in between. Germline lookup yields CDR1 GTSNPN and CDR2 SVGIG (reference sequence). The CDR3 region has the DNA TGTGCCTACAGAACCCTCGGGACCTACTATGGCTACACCTTC. Amino acids: CAYRTLGTYYGYTF.

The chain couples TRBV28 to TRBJ1-1; possibly TRBD1 for D (6 bases). Germline V gene lookup returns CDR1 MDHEN and CDR2 SYDVKM. V was shortened by 2 bases and J by 0 bases, with 10 bases between the two germline ends. This CDR3 contains 15 residues. CDR3 in amino acids: CASSLRGGMNTEAFF. The CDR3 coding sequence is TGTGCCAGCAGTTTAAGGGGGGGAATGAACACTGAAGCTTTCTTT. Together with reference TRBV28 and TRBJ1-1, the CDR3 gives the full variable domain: DVKVTQSSRYLVKRTGEKVFLECVQDMDHENMFWYRQDPGLGLRLIYFSYDVKMKEKGDIPEGYSVSREKKERFSLILESASTNQTSMYLCASSLRGGMNTEAFFGQGTRLTVV.

This clone was counted between two and nine times. This chain uses TRBV9 with TRBJ2-3, with TRBD2 as a possible D gene (7 bases). The germline CDR1 and CDR2 sequences are SGDLS and YYNGEE. The CDR3 totals 18 residues. V was trimmed by 0 bases and J by 1 base, leaving 18 bases between them. DNA of the CDR3: TGTGCCAGCAGCGTAGGGGAGGGGGAAGGCGGCCGCACAGATACGCAGTATTTT. This codes for CASSVGEGEGGRTDTQYF.

This chain joins TRBV6-6 and TRBJ1-1, with D hard to call. Germline CDR1 is MNHNY and CDR2 is SVGAGI (reference sequence). This CDR3 has 13 residues. The germline V and J ends were trimmed by 8 bases and 0 bases, with 10 bases remaining between them. CDR3 bases: TGTGCCAGCCACCTTTCTTTGAACACTGAAGCTTTCTTT. This encodes CASHLSLNTEAFF.

A single count supports this clone. The genes are TRBV9 and TRBJ2-7; tentatively, D is TRBD1 (6 bases). The CDR3 is 13 amino acids. V was pared by 3 bases and J by 0 bases, with 7 bases between. Germline values: CDR1 SGDLS, CDR2 YYNGEE. The CDR3 sequence: CASSGQASYEQYF. The CDR3 DNA sequence: TGTGCCAGCAGCGGACAGGCCTCCTACGAGCAGTACTTC.

The chain couples TRBV6-1 to TRBJ1-5; no reliable D call. CDR1 and CDR2 (germline): MNHNS, SASEGT. The CDR3 is 12 amino acids. V was trimmed by 1 base and J by 4 bases, leaving 2 bases between them. The CDR3 here is CASSEVNQPQHF. The CDR3 DNA reads as TGTGCCAGCAGTGAAGTAAATCAGCCCCAGCATTTT.

As concerns this clone: A much more abundant neighbour one base away suggests this may be a read error. The J gene is TRBJ2-1, the V gene TRBV10-2; 7 nucleotides match TRBD1. The CDR3 is 14 amino acids. Per germline, CDR1 WSHSY and CDR2 SAAADI. The CDR3 nucleotides read TGCACCAGCAGGGGGACAGAACAAAGGAATGAGCAGTTCTTC. Translated: CTSRGTEQRNEQFF.

Only a few counts were recorded for this clone. The chain employs TRBV4-3 and TRBJ2-2; D is undetermined. Deletions cut 1 base from V and 4 bases from J, with 16 bases between. The CDR3 length is 17 residues. Germline V CDR1 and CDR2: LGHNA, YSLEER. The CDR3 DNA reads TGCGCCAGCAGCCAAGCCCTTTTTGACAAGGGCACCGGGGAGCTGTTTTTT. Translation gives CASSQALFDKGTGELFF.

The V gene is TRBV7-9, the J gene TRBJ2-1, with 7 bases aligning to TRBD2. Germline lookup yields CDR1 SEHNR and CDR2 FQNEAQ (reference sequence). The CDR3 length is 15 residues. V lost 5 bases, J lost 3 bases, and 7 bases stayed unmatched. The CDR3 bases are TGTGCCAGCAGCCGCAGCCAGCGGGACTACAATGAGCAGTTCTTC. This translates into CASSRSQRDYNEQFF. Complete variable domain (other parts from reference TRBV7-9 and TRBJ2-1): DTGVSQNPRHKITKRGQNVTFRCDPISEHNRLYWYRQTLGQGPEFLTYFQNEAQLEKSRLLSDRFSAERPKGSFSTLEIQRTEQGDSAMYLCASSRSQRDYNEQFFGPGTRLTVL.

This clone was recorded once. The chain carries TRBV2 and TRBJ2-5; D not resolved. The CDR3 is 15 amino acids. Trimming left V 4 bases short and J 0 bases short, with 12 bases between. Germline CDR1 and CDR2: SNHLY and FYNNEI. The CDR3 loop reads CASSVWSSYQETQYF. CDR3 in DNA: TGTGCCAGCAGTGTTTGGTCGTCGTACCAAGAGACCCAGTACTTC.

The chain recombines TRBV28 with TRBJ2-1; TRBD1 aligns across 7 bases. Germline CDR1 is MDHEN and CDR2 is SYDVKM. The CDR3 is 17 amino acids. Trimming removed 10 bases from V and 0 bases from J; junction bases left unmatched: 15. CDR3 in amino acids: CATDRAFYFGSYNEQFF. Written as DNA, the CDR3 is TGTGCCACCGACAGGGCCTTTTATTTTGGCTCCTACAATGAGCAGTTCTTC.

As to this clone: A much larger clonotype is one base distant, so this may be a read error. V gene TRBV6-1 combines with J gene TRBJ2-2; D may be TRBD2 (6 bases). Germline V CDR1 and CDR2: MNHNS, SASEGT. There are 15 residues in the CDR3. For the CDR3, the DNA is TGTGCCAGCAGTGAAGGGGTCACCTGGGGCGGGAAGCTGTTTTTT. Encoded protein: CASSEGVTWGGKLFF.

The chain has TRBV5-6 and TRBJ2-2; D is perhaps TRBD2 (5 bases). The V end lost 4 bases, the J end lost 0 bases, and 10 bases lay between the germline ends. Germline-derived CDR1 and CDR2 are SGHDT and YYEEEE. This CDR3 comprises 15 residues. The CDR3 sequence: CASSIDYSNTGELFF. The CDR3 bases are TGTGCCAGCAGCATTGACTACTCGAACACCGGGGAGCTGTTTTTT.

This clone was seen a few times. This rearrangement joins TRBV6-1 to TRBJ1-1, with D hard to call. The CDR3 covers 13 residues. Per the germline V gene, CDR1 is MNHNS and CDR2 is SASEGT. Trimming left V 2 bases short and J 0 bases short, with 4 bases between. The CDR3 protein is CASSELMNTEAFF. DNA of the CDR3: TGTGCCAGCAGTGAACTAATGAACACTGAAGCTTTCTTT.

The chain couples TRBV2 to TRBJ1-1; no definite D call. V was trimmed by 3 bases and J by 6 bases, leaving 11 bases between them. Germline V gene sequence: CDR1 SNHLY, CDR2 FYNNEI. The CDR3 loop spans 13 amino acids. The CDR3, as DNA: TGTGCCAGCAGTGAGGGTTGGTCGCCTGAAGCTTTCTTT. Translating gives CASSEGWSPEAFF.

The chain links TRBV10-3 to TRBJ2-5; no clear D gene. The J call is in doubt because the DNA end fits TRBJ2-7 better. The CDR3 has 13 amino acids. Per germline, CDR1 ENHRY and CDR2 SYGVKD. The CDR3 spells CAISDRTYYEQYF. In DNA form, the CDR3 reads TGTGCCATCAGTGACAGGACCTACTACGAGCAGTACTTC.

The chain employs TRBV5-6 and TRBJ1-5; D remains ambiguous. Between the trimmed V and J ends, which lost 1 base and 0 bases, there was a span of 11 bases. The germline V gene encodes CDR1 SGHDT and CDR2 YYEEEE. The length of the CDR3 is 16 residues. Here the CDR3 reads CASSLWFDYSNQPQHF. In nucleotides, the CDR3 is TGTGCCAGCAGCTTGTGGTTTGACTATAGCAATCAGCCCCAGCATTTT. The variable domain in full, completed from reference TRBV5-6 and TRBJ1-5, reads DAGVTQSPTHLIKTRGQQVTLRCSPKSGHDTVSWYQQALGQGPQFIFQYYEEEERQRGNFPDRFSGHQFPNYSSELNVNALLLGDSALYLCASSLWFDYSNQPQHFGDGTRLSIL.

The V and J genes are TRBV29-1 and TRBJ2-1; no firm D call. Germline CDR1 reads SQVTM; CDR2 reads ANQGSEA. The V end was cut by 6 bases, the J end by 4 bases, with 13 bases between. CDR3 length equals 13 residues. CDR3 sequence reads: CSVQPLEYNEQFF. The CDR3 DNA reads TGCAGCGTACAACCCCTGGAGTACAATGAGCAGTTCTTC.

This clone was counted a single time. The chain combines TRBV13 with TRBJ1-2; D is undetermined. CDR1 is PRHDT, CDR2 FYEKMQ, per germline (reference sequence). The CDR3 has 13 residues. Trimming cost V 5 bases and J 3 bases, with 10 bases left between them. The CDR3 DNA reads as TGTGCCAGCAGCCCGGCGTTTGACTATGGCTACACCTTC. It encodes CASSPAFDYGYTF.

In its sample, this clone was seen once. The chain joins TRBV7-6 to TRBJ2-1; either TRBD1 or TRBD2 may fit D (6 bases each). Trimming took off 0 bases at V and 8 bases at J, with 11 bases between the two ends. This CDR3 is built from 14 residues. Germline CDR1 reads SGHVS; CDR2 reads FNYEAQ. As DNA, the CDR3 is TGTGCCAGCAGCTTAGCGAACAGGGAGGATGAGCAGTTCTTC. Protein: CASSLANREDEQFF.